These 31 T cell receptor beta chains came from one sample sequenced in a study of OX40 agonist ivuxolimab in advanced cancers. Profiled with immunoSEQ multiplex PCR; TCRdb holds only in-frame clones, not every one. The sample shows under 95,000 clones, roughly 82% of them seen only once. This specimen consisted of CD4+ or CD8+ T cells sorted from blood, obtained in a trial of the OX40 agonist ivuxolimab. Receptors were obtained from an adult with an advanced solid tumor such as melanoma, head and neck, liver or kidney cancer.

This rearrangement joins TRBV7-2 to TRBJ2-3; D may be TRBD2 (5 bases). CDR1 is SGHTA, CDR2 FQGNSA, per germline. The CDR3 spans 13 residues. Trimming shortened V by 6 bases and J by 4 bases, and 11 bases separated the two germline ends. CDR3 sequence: CASRLAGADTQYF. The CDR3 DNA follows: TGTGCCAGCAGGCTAGCTGGAGCAGATACGCAGTATTTT.

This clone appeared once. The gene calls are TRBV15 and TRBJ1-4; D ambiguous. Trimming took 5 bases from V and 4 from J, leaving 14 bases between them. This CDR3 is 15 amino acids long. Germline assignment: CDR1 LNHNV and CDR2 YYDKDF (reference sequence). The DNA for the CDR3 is TGTGCCACCAGCCCCCCCCATGGAGGTAATGAAAAACTGTTTTTT. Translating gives CATSPPHGGNEKLFF. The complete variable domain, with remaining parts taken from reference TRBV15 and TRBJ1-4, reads DAMVIQNPRYQVTQFGKPVTLSCSQTLNHNVMYWYQQKSSQAPKLLFHYYDKDFNNEADTPDNFQSRRPNTSFCFLDIRSPGLGDTAMYLCATSPPHGGNEKLFFGSGTQLSVL.

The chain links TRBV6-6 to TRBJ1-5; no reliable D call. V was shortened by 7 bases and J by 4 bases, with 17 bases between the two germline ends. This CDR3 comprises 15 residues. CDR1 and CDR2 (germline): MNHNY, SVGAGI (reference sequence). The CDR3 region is CASNIEGPVNQPQHF. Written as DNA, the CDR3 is TGTGCCAGCAACATCGAGGGTCCCGTGAATCAGCCCCAGCATTTT.

The CDR3 DNA reads TGTGCCAGCAGGCGGGCTGCGAACACCGGGGAGCTGTTTTTT. This codes for CASRRAANTGELFF. V is TRBV27 and J is TRBJ2-2; TRBD2 is a possible D gene (5 bases). V was shortened by 6 bases and J by 0 bases, with 8 bases between the two germline ends. The germline V gene has CDR1 MNHEY and CDR2 SMNVEV (reference sequence). The CDR3 totals 14 residues.

CDR3 DNA sequence: TGTGCCAGCAGCCTAAACAGGGGTGGCACTGAAGCTTTCTTT. This gives the protein CASSLNRGGTEAFF. The V gene is TRBV27, the J gene TRBJ1-1; 7 nucleotides match TRBD1. From germline, CDR1 is MNHEY and CDR2 SMNVEV (reference sequence). There are 14 residues in the CDR3. The junction had 8 bases not matched to a gene; V was cut back by 6 bases and J by 4 bases.

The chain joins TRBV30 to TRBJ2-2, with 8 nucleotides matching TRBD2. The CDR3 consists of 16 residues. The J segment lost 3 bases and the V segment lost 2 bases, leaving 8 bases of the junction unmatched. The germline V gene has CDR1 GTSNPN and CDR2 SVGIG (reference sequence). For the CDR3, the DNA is TGTGCCTGGAGTCCCAAGGGAGCGGGAGACACCGGGGAGCTGTTTTTT. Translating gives CAWSPKGAGDTGELFF.

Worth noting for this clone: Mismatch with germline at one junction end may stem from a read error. As DNA, the CDR3 is TGTGCTAGCAGCCCCCAGAGAGGGTCGTATAATTCACCCCTCCACTTT. It translates to CASSPQRGSYNSPLHF. The J gene is TRBJ1-6, the V gene TRBV7-7, with D unresolved. Germline values: CDR1 SSHAT, CDR2 FNYEAQ (reference sequence). This CDR3 has 16 residues.

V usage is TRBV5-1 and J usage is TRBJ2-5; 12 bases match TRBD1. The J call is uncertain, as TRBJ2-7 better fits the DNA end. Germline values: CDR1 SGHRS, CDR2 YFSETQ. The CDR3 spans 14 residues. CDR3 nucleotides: TGCGCCAGCAGCAGGGGACAGGGGGCAGGCGAGCAGTACTTC. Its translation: CASSRGQGAGEQYF.

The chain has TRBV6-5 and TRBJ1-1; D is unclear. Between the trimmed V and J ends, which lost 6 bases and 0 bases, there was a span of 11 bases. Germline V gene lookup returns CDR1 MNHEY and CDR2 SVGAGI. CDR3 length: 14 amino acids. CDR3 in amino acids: CASRDLSMNTEAFF. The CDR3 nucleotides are TGTGCCAGCAGGGATCTGAGCATGAACACTGAAGCTTTCTTT.

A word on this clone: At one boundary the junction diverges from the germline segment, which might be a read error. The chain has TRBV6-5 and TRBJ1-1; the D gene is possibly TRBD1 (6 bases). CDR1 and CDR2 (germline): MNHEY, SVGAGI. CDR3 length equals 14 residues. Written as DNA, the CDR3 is TGTGCCAGCAGTTACGGGTCCGGGACAATTGAGTTCTCTTTT. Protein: CASSYGSGTIEFSF.

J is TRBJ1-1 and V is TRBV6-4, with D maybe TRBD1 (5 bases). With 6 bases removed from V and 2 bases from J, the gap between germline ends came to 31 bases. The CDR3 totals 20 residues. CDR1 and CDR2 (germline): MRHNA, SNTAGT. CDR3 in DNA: TGTGCCAGCAGCGACGCCCCCACAATCGGGGGACCCGTCCCTAACACTGAAGCTTTCTTT. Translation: CASSDAPTIGGPVPNTEAFF.

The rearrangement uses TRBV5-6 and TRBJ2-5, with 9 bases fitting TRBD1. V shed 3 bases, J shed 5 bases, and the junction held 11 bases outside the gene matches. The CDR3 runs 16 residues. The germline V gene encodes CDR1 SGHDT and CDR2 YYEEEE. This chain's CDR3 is CASSWMGTGYRETQYF. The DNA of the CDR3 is TGTGCCAGCAGCTGGATGGGGACAGGGTACCGGGAGACCCAGTACTTC.

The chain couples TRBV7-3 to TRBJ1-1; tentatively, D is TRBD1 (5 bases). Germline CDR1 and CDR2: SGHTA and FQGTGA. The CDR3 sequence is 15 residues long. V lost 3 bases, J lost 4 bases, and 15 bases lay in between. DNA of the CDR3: TGTGCCAGCAGCTTTGACGGGGGAGCGGGCACTGAAGCTTTCTTT. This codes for CASSFDGGAGTEAFF.

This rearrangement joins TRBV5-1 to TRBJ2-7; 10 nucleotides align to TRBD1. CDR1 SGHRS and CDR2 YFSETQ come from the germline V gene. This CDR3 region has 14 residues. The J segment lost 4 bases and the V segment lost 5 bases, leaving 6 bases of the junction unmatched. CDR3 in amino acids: CASRGTGDEYEQYF. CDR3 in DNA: TGCGCCAGCAGGGGGACAGGGGATGAATACGAGCAGTACTTC.

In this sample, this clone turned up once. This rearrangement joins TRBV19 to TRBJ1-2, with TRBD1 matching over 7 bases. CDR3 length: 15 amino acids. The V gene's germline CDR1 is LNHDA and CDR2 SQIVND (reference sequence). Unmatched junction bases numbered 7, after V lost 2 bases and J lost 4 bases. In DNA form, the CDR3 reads TGTGCCAGTAGTATACGACAGGGAGACTCCTATGGCTACACCTTC. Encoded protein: CASSIRQGDSYGYTF.

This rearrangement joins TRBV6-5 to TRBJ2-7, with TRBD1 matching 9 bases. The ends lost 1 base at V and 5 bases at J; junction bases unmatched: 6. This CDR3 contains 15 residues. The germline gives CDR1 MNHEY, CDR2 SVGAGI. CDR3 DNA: TGTGCCAGCAGTTACTACGGGGGGACAGGGCACGAGCAGTACTTC. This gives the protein CASSYYGGTGHEQYF.

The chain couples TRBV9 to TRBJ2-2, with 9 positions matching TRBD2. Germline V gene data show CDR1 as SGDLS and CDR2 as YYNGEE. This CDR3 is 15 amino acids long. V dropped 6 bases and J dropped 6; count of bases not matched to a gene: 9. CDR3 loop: CASNAEAGGPGELFF. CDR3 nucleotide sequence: TGTGCCAGCAACGCGGAAGCGGGGGGCCCCGGGGAGCTGTTTTTT.

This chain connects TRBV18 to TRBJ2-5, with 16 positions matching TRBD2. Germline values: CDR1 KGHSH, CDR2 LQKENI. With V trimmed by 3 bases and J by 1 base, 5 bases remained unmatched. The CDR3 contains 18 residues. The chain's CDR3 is CASSPPGLAGGLQETQYF. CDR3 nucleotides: TGTGCCAGCTCACCCCCGGGACTAGCGGGGGGGCTCCAAGAGACCCAGTACTTC.

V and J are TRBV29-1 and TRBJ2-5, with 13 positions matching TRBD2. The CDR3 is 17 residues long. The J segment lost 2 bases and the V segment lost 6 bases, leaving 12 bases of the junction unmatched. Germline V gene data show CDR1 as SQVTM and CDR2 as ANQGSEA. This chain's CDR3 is CSVTGLAGPLPQETQYF. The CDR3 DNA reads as TGCAGCGTCACGGGACTAGCGGGACCTCTCCCACAAGAGACCCAGTACTTC.

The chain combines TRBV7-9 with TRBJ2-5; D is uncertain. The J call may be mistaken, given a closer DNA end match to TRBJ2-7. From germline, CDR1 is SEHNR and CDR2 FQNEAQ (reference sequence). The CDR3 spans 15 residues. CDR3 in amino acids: CASSLSTSRPYEQYF. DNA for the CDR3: TGTGCCAGCAGCTTATCCACCTCGCGCCCCTACGAGCAGTACTTC.

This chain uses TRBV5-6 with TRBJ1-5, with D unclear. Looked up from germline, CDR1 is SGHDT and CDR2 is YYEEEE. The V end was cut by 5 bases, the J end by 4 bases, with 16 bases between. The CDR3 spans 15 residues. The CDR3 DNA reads TGTGCCAGCAGTCCATTCGGGTGGGATAATCAGCCCCAGCATTTT. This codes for CASSPFGWDNQPQHF. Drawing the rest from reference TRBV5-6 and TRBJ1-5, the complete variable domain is DAGVTQSPTHLIKTRGQQVTLRCSPKSGHDTVSWYQQALGQGPQFIFQYYEEEERQRGNFPDRFSGHQFPNYSSELNVNALLLGDSALYLCASSPFGWDNQPQHFGDGTRLSIL.

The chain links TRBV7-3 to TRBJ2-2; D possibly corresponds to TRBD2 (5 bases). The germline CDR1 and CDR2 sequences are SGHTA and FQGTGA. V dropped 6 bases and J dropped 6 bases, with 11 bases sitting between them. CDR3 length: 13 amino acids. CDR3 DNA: TGTGCCAGCAGGGGAGAGGGCCCCGGGGAGCTGTTTTTT. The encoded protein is CASRGEGPGELFF.

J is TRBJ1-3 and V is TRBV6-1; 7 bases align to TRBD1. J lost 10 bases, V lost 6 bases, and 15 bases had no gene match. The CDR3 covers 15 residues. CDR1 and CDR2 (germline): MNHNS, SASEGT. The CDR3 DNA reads TGTGCCAGCAGGGTGACAGGGCCTGGAGCTATGACCATATATTTT. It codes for CASRVTGPGAMTIYF.

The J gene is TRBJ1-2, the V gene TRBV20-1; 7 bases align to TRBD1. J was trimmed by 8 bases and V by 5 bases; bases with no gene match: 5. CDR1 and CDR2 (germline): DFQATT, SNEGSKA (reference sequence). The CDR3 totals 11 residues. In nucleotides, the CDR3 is TGCAGTGCTCGACAGGGCGAAGGCTACACCTTC. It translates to CSARQGEGYTF.

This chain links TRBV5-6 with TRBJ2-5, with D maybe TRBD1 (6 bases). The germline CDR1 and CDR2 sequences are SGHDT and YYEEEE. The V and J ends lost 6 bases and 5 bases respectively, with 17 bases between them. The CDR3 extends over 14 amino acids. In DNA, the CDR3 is TGTGCCAGCATTACACAGGGTTATTGGGAGACCCAGTACTTC. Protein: CASITQGYWETQYF.

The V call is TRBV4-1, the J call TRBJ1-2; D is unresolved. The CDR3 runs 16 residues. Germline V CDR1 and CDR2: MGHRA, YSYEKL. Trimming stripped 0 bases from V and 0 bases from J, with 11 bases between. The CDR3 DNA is TGCGCCAGCAGCCAAGAGCATCTCGGTGCTAACTATGGCTACACCTTC. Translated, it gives CASSQEHLGANYGYTF.

For the CDR3, the DNA is TGTGCCAGCAGGACAGCCCAAGATGAAAAACTGTTTTTT. Protein sequence: CASRTAQDEKLFF. V usage is TRBV19 and J usage is TRBJ1-4; weak D call: TRBD1 (6 bases). Germline values: CDR1 LNHDA, CDR2 SQIVND (reference sequence). The V and J ends lost 9 bases and 6 bases respectively, with 14 bases between them. The CDR3 totals 13 residues.

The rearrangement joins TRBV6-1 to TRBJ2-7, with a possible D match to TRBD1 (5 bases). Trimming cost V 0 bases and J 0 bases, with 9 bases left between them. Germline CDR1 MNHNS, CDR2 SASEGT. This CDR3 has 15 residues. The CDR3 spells CASSEAAQGSYEQYF. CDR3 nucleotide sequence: TGTGCCAGCAGTGAAGCGGCCCAGGGCTCCTACGAGCAGTACTTC.

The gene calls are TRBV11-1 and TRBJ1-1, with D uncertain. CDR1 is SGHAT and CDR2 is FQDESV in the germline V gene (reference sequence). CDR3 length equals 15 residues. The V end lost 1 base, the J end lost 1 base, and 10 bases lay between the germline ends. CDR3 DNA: TGTGCCAGCAGCTTAGGGTCTGGCAGGAACACTGAAGCTTTCTTT. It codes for CASSLGSGRNTEAFF.

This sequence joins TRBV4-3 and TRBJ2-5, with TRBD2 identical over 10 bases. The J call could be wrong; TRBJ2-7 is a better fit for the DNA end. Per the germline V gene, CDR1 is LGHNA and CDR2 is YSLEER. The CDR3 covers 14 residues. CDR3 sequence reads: CASSQYSGRYEQYF. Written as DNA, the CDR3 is TGCGCCAGCAGCCAATATAGCGGGAGGTACGAGCAGTACTTC.

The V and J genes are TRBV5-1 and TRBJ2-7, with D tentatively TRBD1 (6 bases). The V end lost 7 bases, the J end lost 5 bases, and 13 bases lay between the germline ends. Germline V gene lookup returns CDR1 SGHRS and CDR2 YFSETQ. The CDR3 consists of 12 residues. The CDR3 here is CASGTGIDEQYF. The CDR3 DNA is TGCGCCAGCGGAACAGGGATCGACGAGCAGTACTTC.